This TCR beta chain was documented in a study of T cell responses to AZD1222 COVID-19 vaccine. Trimming left V 2 bases short and J 1 base short, with 8 bases between. Germline CDR1 is SEHNR and CDR2 is FQNEAQ (reference sequence). CDR3 size: 14 residues. TCRdb keeps only in-frame clones here, not all; method: immunoSEQ multiplex PCR. The sample records tens of thousands of clones, about nine tenths being singletons. This sequence originates from an adult in good health. The starting material was peripheral blood, obtained on day 0 of AZD1222 vaccination. V is TRBV7-9 and J is TRBJ1-1; possible D gene TRBD1, 6 bases. The CDR3: CASSLPDRNTEAFF. The CDR3, as DNA: TGTGCCAGCAGCTTACCGGACAGGAACACTGAAGCTTTCTTT.